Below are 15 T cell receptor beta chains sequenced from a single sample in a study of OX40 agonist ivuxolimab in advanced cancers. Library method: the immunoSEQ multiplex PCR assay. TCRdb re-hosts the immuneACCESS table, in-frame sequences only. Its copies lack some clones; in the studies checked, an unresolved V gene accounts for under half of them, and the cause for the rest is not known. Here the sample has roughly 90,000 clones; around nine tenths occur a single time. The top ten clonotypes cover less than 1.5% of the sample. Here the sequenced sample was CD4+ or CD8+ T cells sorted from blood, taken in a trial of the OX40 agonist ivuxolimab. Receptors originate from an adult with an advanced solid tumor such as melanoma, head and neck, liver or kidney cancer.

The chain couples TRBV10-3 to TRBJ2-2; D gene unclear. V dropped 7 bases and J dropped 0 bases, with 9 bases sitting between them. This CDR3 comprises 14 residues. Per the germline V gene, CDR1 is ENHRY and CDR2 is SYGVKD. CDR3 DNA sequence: TGTGCCATCAAGAGGCAGGCGAACACCGGGGAGCTGTTTTTT. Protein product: CAIKRQANTGELFF.

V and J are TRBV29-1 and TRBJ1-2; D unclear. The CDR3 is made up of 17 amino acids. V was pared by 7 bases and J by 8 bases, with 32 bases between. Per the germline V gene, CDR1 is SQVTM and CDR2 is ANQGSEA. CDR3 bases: TGCAGCGCCGGAGGGCGGCCGAGTGGTTTGGAAGCTTACGGCTACACCTTC. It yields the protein CSAGGRPSGLEAYGYTF.

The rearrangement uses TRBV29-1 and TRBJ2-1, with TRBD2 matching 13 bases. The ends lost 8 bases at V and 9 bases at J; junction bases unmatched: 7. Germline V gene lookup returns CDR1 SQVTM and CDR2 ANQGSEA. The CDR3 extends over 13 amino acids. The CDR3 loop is CSTGTSGKGEQFF. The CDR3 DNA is TGCAGCACCGGGACTAGCGGGAAGGGTGAGCAGTTCTTC.

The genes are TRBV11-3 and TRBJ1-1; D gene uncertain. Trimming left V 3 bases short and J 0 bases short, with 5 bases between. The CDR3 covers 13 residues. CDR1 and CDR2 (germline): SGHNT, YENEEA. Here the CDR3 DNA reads TGTGCCAGCAGCTTCGGGTTGAACACTGAAGCTTTCTTT. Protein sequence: CASSFGLNTEAFF.

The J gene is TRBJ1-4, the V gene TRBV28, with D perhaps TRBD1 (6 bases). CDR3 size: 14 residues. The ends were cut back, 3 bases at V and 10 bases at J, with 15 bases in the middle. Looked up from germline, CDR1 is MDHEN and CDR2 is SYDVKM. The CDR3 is CASSFGTGSGKLFF. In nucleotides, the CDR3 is TGTGCCAGCAGTTTCGGAACAGGGTCGGGAAAACTGTTTTTT.

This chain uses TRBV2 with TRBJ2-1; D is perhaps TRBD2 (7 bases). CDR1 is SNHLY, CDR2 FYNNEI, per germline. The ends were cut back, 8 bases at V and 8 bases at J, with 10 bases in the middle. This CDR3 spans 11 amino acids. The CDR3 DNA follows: TGTGCCAGCGGGGGGGCGTATGAGCAGTTCTTC. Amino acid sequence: CASGGAYEQFF.

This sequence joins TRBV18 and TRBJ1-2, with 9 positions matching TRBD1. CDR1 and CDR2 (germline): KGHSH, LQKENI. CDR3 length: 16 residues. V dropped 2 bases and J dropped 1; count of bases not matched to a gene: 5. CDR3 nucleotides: TGTGCCAGCTCACCAGACGACAGGGGGGTTAACTATGGCTACACCTTC. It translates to CASSPDDRGVNYGYTF.

In DNA, the CDR3 is TGCGCCAGCAGCTTAAGGGAGACCCAGTACTTC. It encodes CASSLRETQYF. The rearrangement uses TRBV5-1 and TRBJ2-5; D is ambiguous. The CDR3 is 11 residues long. Germline lookup yields CDR1 SGHRS and CDR2 YFSETQ. Between the trimmed V and J ends, which lost 2 bases and 5 bases, there was a span of 4 bases. The full variable domain, its missing parts supplied by reference TRBV5-1 and TRBJ2-5, is KAGVTQTPRYLIKTRGQQVTLSCSPISGHRSVSWYQQTPGQGLQFLFEYFSETQRNKGNFPGRFSGRQFSNSRSEMNVSTLELGDSALYLCASSLRETQYFGPGTRLLVL.

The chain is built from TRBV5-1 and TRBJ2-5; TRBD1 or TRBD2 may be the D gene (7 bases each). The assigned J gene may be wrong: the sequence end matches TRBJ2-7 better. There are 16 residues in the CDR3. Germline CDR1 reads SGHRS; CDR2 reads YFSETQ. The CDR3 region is CASSWEGGGFTYEQYF. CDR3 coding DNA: TGCGCCAGCAGCTGGGAGGGAGGGGGCTTCACCTACGAGCAGTACTTC.

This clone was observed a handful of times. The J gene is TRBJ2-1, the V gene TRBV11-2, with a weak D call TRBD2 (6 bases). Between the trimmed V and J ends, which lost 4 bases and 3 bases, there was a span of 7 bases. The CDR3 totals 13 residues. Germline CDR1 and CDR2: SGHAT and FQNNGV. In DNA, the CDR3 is TGTGCCAGCAGCTCGGGACTCTACAATGAGCAGTTCTTC. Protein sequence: CASSSGLYNEQFF.

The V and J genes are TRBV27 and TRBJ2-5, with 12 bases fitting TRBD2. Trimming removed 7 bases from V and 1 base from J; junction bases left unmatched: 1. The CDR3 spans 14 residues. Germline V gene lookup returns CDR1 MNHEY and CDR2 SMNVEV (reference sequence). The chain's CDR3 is CASKGLAGQETQYF. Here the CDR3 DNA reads TGTGCCAGCAAGGGACTAGCGGGCCAAGAGACCCAGTACTTC.

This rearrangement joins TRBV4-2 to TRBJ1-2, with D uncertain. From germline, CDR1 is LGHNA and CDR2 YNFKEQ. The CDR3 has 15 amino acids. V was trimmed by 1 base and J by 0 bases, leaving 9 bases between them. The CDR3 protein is CASSQASRSNYGYTF. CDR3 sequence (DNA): TGTGCCAGCAGCCAAGCCTCCAGATCTAACTATGGCTACACCTTC.

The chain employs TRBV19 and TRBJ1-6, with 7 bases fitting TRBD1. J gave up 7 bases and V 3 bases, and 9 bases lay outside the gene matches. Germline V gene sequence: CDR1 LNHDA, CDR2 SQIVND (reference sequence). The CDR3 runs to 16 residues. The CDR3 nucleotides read TGTGCCAGTAGTATCGCTATAACAGGGGAGAATTCACCCCTCCACTTT. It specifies CASSIAITGENSPLHF. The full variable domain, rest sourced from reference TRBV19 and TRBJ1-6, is DGGITQSPKYLFRKEGQNVTLSCEQNLNHDAMYWYRQDPGQGLRLIYYSQIVNDFQKGDIAEGYSVSREKKESFPLTVTSAQKNPTAFYLCASSIAITGENSPLHFGNGTRLTVT.

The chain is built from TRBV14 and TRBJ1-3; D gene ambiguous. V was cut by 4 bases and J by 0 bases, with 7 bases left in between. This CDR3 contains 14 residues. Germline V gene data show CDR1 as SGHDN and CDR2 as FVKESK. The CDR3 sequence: CASSPRSSGNTIYF. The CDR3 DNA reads TGTGCCAGCAGCCCCAGGAGCTCTGGAAACACCATATATTTT.

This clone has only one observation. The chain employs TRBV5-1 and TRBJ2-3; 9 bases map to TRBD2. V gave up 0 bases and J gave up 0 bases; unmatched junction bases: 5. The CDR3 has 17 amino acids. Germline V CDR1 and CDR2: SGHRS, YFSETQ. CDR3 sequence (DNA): TGCGCCAGCAGCTTGGGGGGCGGGACTAGCAGCACAGATACGCAGTATTTT. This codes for CASSLGGGTSSTDTQYF.